This entry is about one TCR beta chain. The antigen it recognizes is unknown. No base quality values were provided; no much bigger clone lies one nucleotide off. This specimen comes from a study of shared clonotypes between healthy human individuals (dated by TCRdb to 2018 to 2021). About the study as a whole: The cohort comprised a couple of women and a few men aged 18 to 49 years. For each donor, CD4 naive and CD4 memory were each given three plates, CD8 naive was given two plates, and CD8 memory was given one plate. To estimate repertoire size and how much clonotypes are shared between individuals, the study performed deep sequencing of blood TCR repertoires from five healthy adults. To increase sequencing depth and limit assay-specific biases, TCR repertoire library preparation and sequencing were carried out by different laboratories using diverse techniques. Between about 0.8 and 9 billion PBMCs per donor were obtained by leukapheresis.

Using the deep immunoSEQ assay, multiplex PCR amplified TCR CDR3 regions from genomic DNA. Genomic DNA extracted from each cell subset was distributed evenly over all wells of several immunoSEQ 96-well plates, and each plate served as one replicate. Each replicate PCR for sorted subsets received around 200 ng genomic DNA, equal to roughly 33,000 T cell genomes. Purified libraries were measured with a Qubit 3.0 fluorometer, size-checked on a Bioanalyzer 2100, and measured again with the KAPA Library Quantification kit. A separate single-read 150-cycle Illumina NextSeq 550 flow cell was used to sequence each immunoSEQ 96-well plate. In the paper's pipeline: The immunoSEQ output contained only junctional sequences without quality scores, so filtering could not match that applied to full-length reads. To assign V/J genes and CDR3, sequences were annotated against IMGT germline references using PyIR, a Python wrapper for IgBLAST v1.9. Reads were filtered out if the reads had weak V/J assignments (E-value above 1e-6), no CDR3, stop codons, out-of-frame junctions, or ambiguous translated residues. V3J clonotypes were defined as sequences sharing the same inferred V gene, J gene, and CDR3 amino acid sequence. To compute the percentage overlap between repertoires, the number of shared unique clonotypes was divided by the size of the smaller repertoire. Three approaches were used to assess repertoire richness: RTK rarefaction, the Chao1 estimator, and Recon v2.1 estimates of unobserved clonotypes. OLGA was used to compute generation probabilities for all TCRbeta clonotypes that the gDNA method yielded from several donors. Here the immuneACCESS table is served through TCRdb, limited to in-frame sequences with V and J called. Missing clones are a known gap in these copies; in checked studies unresolved V genes cover under half, and the rest lacks a known reason. V, J and clone size were drawn from that table, and D and trimming were deduced from the DNA. This sample has 1.5 million to 2.5 million clones in its table, and around 96% of those were observed once. The ten largest clones take up 1.2% of the sample.

General study outcomes and caveats: Incomplete sequencing was indicated by rarefaction of sorted-subset datasets, despite the large sequencing depth. Higher generation probabilities were observed for clonotypes shared by all four sorted-subset donors than for non-shared clonotypes. Because the study included a small number of donors, the genetic and exposure-history diversity represented was limited. Pairwise subsampling indicated that sequencing depth was expected to affect the degree of clonotype sharing among donors. Naive subsets generally had larger estimated clonotype richness than memory subsets. Sampling was restricted to blood, and TCR repertoires in tissue are likely to differ from TCR repertoires in blood. When several donors were compared, the shared fraction of clonotypes was approximately 5% for naive CD4, around 3.5% for naive CD8, roughly 2.5% for memory CD4, and approximately 0.4% for memory CD8.

CDR1 and CDR2 are drawn from the germline V gene: LGHNA, YSLEER. The CDR3 measures 15 amino acids from cysteine to phenylalanine. Kept here is only the CDR3 DNA, which spans 45 bases and is read in frame from base 1. At the junction V is shortened by 1 base and J by 1 base, with 10 bases in between. CD8 naive samples were obtained by positive selection for CCR7 among CD45RO-negative cells, yielding a CD45RA+CCR7+ population from which TemRA cells were excluded. Healthy HIV-negative adults with no recently reported acute infections or vaccinations were included as donors. Only Caucasian adults living in Nashville, Tennessee, USA were represented among the donors. Blood was collected by leukapheresis, and PBMCs were isolated by Ficoll-Histopaque density gradient centrifugation and then cryopreserved in liquid nitrogen vapor phase. Analytical flow cytometry was used to check the purity and quantity of each magnetically sorted T cell population. From each sorted fraction, genomic DNA was isolated and quantified by UV absorbance on a Nanodrop 2000c.

The chain employs TRBV4-3 and TRBJ1-1, and perhaps TRBD1 as D gene, on 5 matching bases. This sequence was found in a man aged 18 to 29 in good health. The material sequenced was naive CD8+ T cells sorted from blood. According to the study, the label for this sample's cell subset or site signals: CD45RA+CCR7+. The DNA sequence is TGCGCCAGCAGCCAAGCCGCCAGGGCGAACACTGAAGCTTTCTTT. Translated, it reads CASSQAARANTEAFF.